Presented here are 7 T cell receptor beta chains from one specimen sequenced in a study of brain T cells in children with intractable seizures. The assay was immunoSEQ multiplex PCR, and TCRdb's table has in-frame clones only and misses some. The sample carries about 76,000 clones, 93% recorded once. Here the sequenced sample was peripheral blood, taken at surgery. All receptors derive from a boy in the first two years of life with tuberous sclerosis and intractable seizures.

In DNA, the CDR3 is TGTGCCAGTAGTAAAACAGGGTTTGATGGCTACACCTTC. Its translation is CASSKTGFDGYTF. This chain joins TRBV19 and TRBJ1-2; D is perhaps TRBD1 (6 bases). The V and J ends lost 4 bases and 6 bases respectively, with 12 bases between them. The CDR3 has 13 amino acids. Germline V gene lookup returns CDR1 LNHDA and CDR2 SQIVND (reference sequence).

This clone was observed once. V usage is TRBV7-9 and J usage is TRBJ2-5; D gene unclear. Per germline, CDR1 SEHNR and CDR2 FQNEAQ (reference sequence). Trimming took off 1 base at V and 4 bases at J, with 19 bases between the two ends. The CDR3 consists of 17 residues. CDR3 nucleotide sequence: TGTGCCAGCAGCTTAGGTTTGCTCCTCCAGATTAGAGAGACCCAGTACTTC. It codes for CASSLGLLLQIRETQYF. Together with reference TRBV7-9 and TRBJ2-5, the CDR3 gives the full variable domain: DTGVSQNPRHKITKRGQNVTFRCDPISEHNRLYWYRQTLGQGPEFLTYFQNEAQLEKSRLLSDRFSAERPKGSFSTLEIQRTEQGDSAMYLCASSLGLLLQIRETQYFGPGTRLLVL.

This clone was counted a single time. V gene TRBV19 combines with J gene TRBJ1-5; D is undetermined. Germline CDR1 is LNHDA and CDR2 is SQIVND (reference sequence). CDR3 length equals 15 residues. V gave up 6 bases and J gave up 3 bases, with 15 bases separating them. The CDR3 region is CASRNSNSYNQPQHF. The CDR3 DNA reads as TGTGCCAGTAGGAACAGTAACAGTTACAATCAGCCCCAGCATTTT. Full variable domain (outside the CDR3, taken from reference TRBV19 and TRBJ1-5): DGGITQSPKYLFRKEGQNVTLSCEQNLNHDAMYWYRQDPGQGLRLIYYSQIVNDFQKGDIAEGYSVSREKKESFPLTVTSAQKNPTAFYLCASRNSNSYNQPQHFGDGTRLSIL.

The V call is TRBV3-1 (or the pseudogene TRBV3-2), the J call TRBJ2-7; D unresolved. From germline, CDR1 is LGHDT and CDR2 YNNKEL (reference sequence). The length of the CDR3 is 12 residues. V lost 0 bases to trimming and J lost 6 bases, with 6 bases between them. The CDR3 region has the DNA TGTGCCAGCAGCCAAGAATACTCCGAGCAGTACTTC. This translates into CASSQEYSEQYF.

The count of this clone is one. This chain joins TRBV10-2 and TRBJ2-7; no clear D gene. This CDR3 has 14 amino acids. Trimming removed 7 bases from V and 2 bases from J, with 15 bases in between. Germline loops: CDR1 WSHSY, CDR2 SAAADI. The CDR3 sequence is CASTPMTDTYEQYF. CDR3 bases: TGCGCCAGCACCCCCATGACTGATACCTACGAGCAGTACTTC.

This clone has a single count. The J gene is TRBJ2-6, the V gene TRBV7-8; D not certain. CDR1 and CDR2 from the germline V gene are SGHVS and FQNEAQ. The germline V and J ends were trimmed by 1 base and 0 bases, with 4 bases remaining between them. This CDR3 is 15 amino acids long. The CDR3 DNA sequence: TGTGCCAGCAGCTTAGGTGGCTCTGGGGCCAACGTCCTGACTTTC. It codes for CASSLGGSGANVLTF.

This chain joins TRBV30 and TRBJ1-5; D is ambiguous. The CDR3 is 13 residues long. Germline loops: CDR1 GTSNPN, CDR2 SVGIG (reference sequence). The ends were cut back, 4 bases at V and 7 bases at J, with 14 bases in the middle. The CDR3 nucleotides are TGTGCCTGGAACGCCGGGGAGGAACAGCCCCAGCATTTT. It encodes CAWNAGEEQPQHF.